What follows are 4 T cell receptor beta chains derived from one specimen sequenced in a study of cytomegalovirus exposure and HLA in healthy donors. The PCR made use of 60 Vbeta and 13 Jbeta primers. Assay used: immunoSEQ multiplex PCR; TCRdb lists only in-frame clones, some missing. The profile shows 150,000 to 200,000 clones, 77% of them singletons. The sample comprised PBMCs. These TCRs come from a woman in her 30s in good health and CMV-seropositive.

This clone was seen only a few times. The rearrangement links TRBV25-1 to TRBJ2-4; a possible D gene is TRBD2 (5 bases). The CDR3 totals 14 residues. V was clipped by 3 bases and J by 9 bases, with 15 bases between them. Germline loops: CDR1 MGHDK, CDR2 SYGVNS. The CDR3 protein is CASSEGESGSIQYF. The CDR3 bases are TGTGCCAGCAGTGAGGGAGAGTCGGGGAGCATTCAGTACTTC.

The chain combines TRBV28 with TRBJ2-2, with 7 bases that match TRBD2. Germline assignment: CDR1 MDHEN and CDR2 SYDVKM. The CDR3 contains 15 residues. With V trimmed by 3 bases and J by 5 bases, 6 bases remained unmatched. This CDR3 reads CASSLSGGGTGELFF. In nucleotides, the CDR3 is TGTGCCAGCAGTTTGTCGGGGGGAGGGACCGGGGAGCTGTTTTTT.

The rearrangement joins TRBV29-1 to TRBJ2-1; 7 nucleotides match TRBD2. CDR1 and CDR2 (germline): SQVTM, ANQGSEA. V lost 4 bases, J lost 5 bases, and 5 bases stayed unmatched. The CDR3 runs to 13 residues. Here the CDR3 reads CSVGLLADNEQFF. As DNA, the CDR3 is TGCAGCGTTGGTCTCCTAGCGGACAATGAGCAGTTCTTC.

This clone has only one observation. The CDR3 DNA follows: TGTGCCAGCAGCGGCGGGGGGACGAACACTGAAGCTTTCTTT. Translating it yields CASSGGGTNTEAFF. The chain combines TRBV5-4 with TRBJ1-1; TRBD1 might be the D (5 bases). This CDR3 is 14 amino acids long. V lost 4 bases and J 1 base, leaving 11 bases between the germline ends. Germline V gene data show CDR1 as SGHNT and CDR2 as YYREEE (reference sequence).